This T cell receptor (beta chain) was profiled in a study of shared clonotypes between healthy human individuals. The assay was immunoSEQ multiplex PCR, and TCRdb's table has in-frame clones only and misses some. This table holds about 2.1 million clones, about 94% found once. CD8 cells regarded as naive lacked CD45RO, were positively chosen for CCR7, and omitted terminally differentiated effector memory CD45RA+ cells. Germline V gene lookup returns CDR1 MNHEY and CDR2 SMNVEV (reference sequence). This CDR3 region has 16 residues. The V and J ends lost 5 bases and 3 bases, in that order; junction bases with no gene match: 5.

This receptor was obtained from a young man in good health. Some clones in this sample may be carry-over from other donors' samples. Sequencing was carried out using naive CD8+ T cells from PBMCs. This chain joins TRBV27 and TRBJ2-1; 12 positions agree with TRBD2. The CDR3 DNA reads as TGTGCCAGCAGTCTGACTAGCGGGAGCTTCTACAATGAGCAGTTCTTC. This gives the protein CASSLTSGSFYNEQFF.